The 11 T cell receptor beta chains reported below all come from one sample, sequenced in a study of blood T cell repertoires in COVID-19. The assay was immunoSEQ multiplex PCR, and TCRdb's table has in-frame clones only and misses some. The repertoire holds about 300,000 clones, with about 90% as singletons. The sequenced sample consisted of PBMCs or T cells enriched from blood (not recorded which). These receptor sequences come from a woman aged 45 to 65 who had been exposed to COVID-19.

J is TRBJ2-1 and V is TRBV19; D gene uncertain. The germline V and J ends were trimmed by 3 bases and 0 bases, with 9 bases remaining between them. The CDR3 has 15 residues. Per the germline V gene, CDR1 is LNHDA and CDR2 is SQIVND (reference sequence). The CDR3 reads CASSMGSSSYNEQFF. The CDR3, as DNA: TGTGCCAGTAGTATGGGCTCGAGCTCCTACAATGAGCAGTTCTTC.

Here the CDR3 reads CASSLQAGDNYGYTF. Here the CDR3 DNA reads TGCGCCAGCAGCTTGCAGGCAGGGGACAACTATGGCTACACCTTC. The V and J genes are TRBV5-1 and TRBJ1-2; D perhaps matches TRBD1 (6 bases). Germline V gene lookup returns CDR1 SGHRS and CDR2 YFSETQ. There are 15 residues in the CDR3. Trimming shortened V by 1 base and J by 2 bases, and 12 bases separated the two germline ends.

The CDR3 nucleotides are TGCGCCAGCAGCTTCGTGGGGACAGATAATGAAAAACTGTTTTTT. Protein: CASSFVGTDNEKLFF. V usage is TRBV5-1 and J usage is TRBJ1-4; 7 positions match TRBD1. Germline assignment: CDR1 SGHRS and CDR2 YFSETQ. With V trimmed by 2 bases and J by 4 bases, 5 bases remained unmatched. The CDR3 loop spans 15 amino acids.

This clone was counted a few times. The chain has TRBV19 and TRBJ1-2, with 8 bases fitting TRBD1. The V gene's germline CDR1 is LNHDA and CDR2 SQIVND (reference sequence). The CDR3 spans 15 residues. The junction had 9 bases not matched to a gene; V was cut back by 5 bases and J by 4 bases. CDR3 coding DNA: TGTGCCAGTAGTCCTGCAGGGGGCGCGGGCTATGGCTACACCTTC. Translated, it gives CASSPAGGAGYGYTF. Filled out from reference TRBV19 and TRBJ1-2, the complete variable domain reads DGGITQSPKYLFRKEGQNVTLSCEQNLNHDAMYWYRQDPGQGLRLIYYSQIVNDFQKGDIAEGYSVSREKKESFPLTVTSAQKNPTAFYLCASSPAGGAGYGYTFGSGTRLTVV.

This chain uses TRBV7-9 with TRBJ2-1; 13 bases match TRBD2. Germline V gives CDR1 SEHNR, CDR2 FQNEAQ (reference sequence). This CDR3 is 17 amino acids long. After removal of 3 bases from V and 0 bases from J, the junction contained 2 bases not matched to a gene. The CDR3 sequence: CASSFRLAGGSYNEQFF. In nucleotides, the CDR3 is TGTGCCAGCAGCTTTCGACTAGCGGGGGGCTCCTACAATGAGCAGTTCTTC.

V gene TRBV6-4 combines with J gene TRBJ1-6, with 8 bases that match TRBD1. CDR3 length: 14 amino acids. After removal of 3 bases from V and 7 bases from J, the junction contained 2 bases not matched to a gene. CDR1 and CDR2 from the germline V gene are MRHNA and SNTAGT. The CDR3 protein is CASSEQGANSPLHF. CDR3 nucleotides: TGTGCCAGCAGTGAGCAGGGGGCGAATTCACCCCTCCACTTT.

Comments on this clone: Other DNA sequences within the sample encode an identical CDR3. This sequence joins TRBV30 and TRBJ2-7; D possibly corresponds to TRBD2 (5 bases). Germline V gives CDR1 GTSNPN, CDR2 SVGIG (reference sequence). With 0 bases removed from V and 0 bases from J, the gap between germline ends came to 6 bases. CDR3 length equals 13 residues. CDR3: CAWSVGSSYEQYF. CDR3 bases: TGTGCCTGGAGTGTAGGGAGCTCCTACGAGCAGTACTTC.

This chain joins TRBV23-1 and TRBJ2-7; D unresolved. TRBV23-1 is labeled an ORF, and its function is uncertain. Trimming removed 3 bases from V and 0 bases from J, with 9 bases in between. This CDR3 has 14 amino acids. The CDR3 loop is CASSQGEHSYEQYF. The CDR3, as DNA: TGCGCCAGCAGTCAGGGCGAACACTCCTACGAGCAGTACTTC.

The rearrangement joins TRBV15 to TRBJ2-7, with 7 nucleotides matching TRBD2. V dropped 1 base and J dropped 2; count of bases not matched to a gene: 2. The germline CDR1 and CDR2 sequences are LNHNV and YYDKDF (reference sequence). The CDR3 runs to 14 residues. CDR3 DNA sequence: TGTGCCACCAGCAGAGGTGGGGGGGCCTACGAGCAGTACTTC. Its translation is CATSRGGGAYEQYF.

The chain links TRBV7-9 to TRBJ1-2; TRBD1 matches 9 bases. There are 14 residues in the CDR3. The V gene end was trimmed by 5 bases and the J gene end by 7 bases; junction bases not matched to a gene: 8. CDR1 is SEHNR, CDR2 FQNEAQ, per germline (reference sequence). The CDR3 region is CASSPRDRVVGYTF. The CDR3 DNA sequence: TGTGCCAGCAGCCCTCGGGACAGGGTGGTTGGCTACACCTTC.

V and J are TRBV5-1 and TRBJ2-3, with TRBD1 matching over 7 bases. The ends lost 4 bases at V and 2 bases at J; junction bases unmatched: 10. CDR1 and CDR2 from the germline V gene are SGHRS and YFSETQ. CDR3 length: 16 amino acids. The CDR3 loop is CASSQGQLGTTDTQYF. The CDR3 DNA reads as TGCGCCAGCAGCCAGGGACAGCTGGGAACCACAGATACGCAGTATTTT.